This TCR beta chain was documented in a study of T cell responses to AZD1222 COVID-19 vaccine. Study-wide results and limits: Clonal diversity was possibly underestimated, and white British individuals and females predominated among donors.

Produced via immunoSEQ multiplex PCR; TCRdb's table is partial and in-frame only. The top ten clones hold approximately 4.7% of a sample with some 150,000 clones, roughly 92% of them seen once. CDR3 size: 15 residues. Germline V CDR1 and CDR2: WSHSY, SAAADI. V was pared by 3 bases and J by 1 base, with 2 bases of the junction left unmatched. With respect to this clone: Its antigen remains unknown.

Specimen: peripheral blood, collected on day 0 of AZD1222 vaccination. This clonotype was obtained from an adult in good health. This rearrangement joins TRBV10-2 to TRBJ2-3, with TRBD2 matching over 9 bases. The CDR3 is CASSDVAGGTDTQYF. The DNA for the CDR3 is TGCGCCAGCAGTGATGTAGCGGGGGGCACAGATACGCAGTATTTT.